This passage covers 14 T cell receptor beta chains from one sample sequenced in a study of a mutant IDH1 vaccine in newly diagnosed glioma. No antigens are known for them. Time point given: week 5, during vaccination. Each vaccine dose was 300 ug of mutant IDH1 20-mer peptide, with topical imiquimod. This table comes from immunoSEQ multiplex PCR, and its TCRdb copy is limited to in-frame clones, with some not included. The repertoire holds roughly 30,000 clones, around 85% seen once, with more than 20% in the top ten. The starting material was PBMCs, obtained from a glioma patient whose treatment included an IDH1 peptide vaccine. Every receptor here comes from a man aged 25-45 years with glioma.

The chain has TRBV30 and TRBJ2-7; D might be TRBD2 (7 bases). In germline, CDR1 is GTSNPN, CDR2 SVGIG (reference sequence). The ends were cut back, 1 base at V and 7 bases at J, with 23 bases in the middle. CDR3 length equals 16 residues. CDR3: CAWSGGGAPIVGEQYF. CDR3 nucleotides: TGTGCCTGGAGTGGAGGGGGGGCTCCAATTGTGGGTGAGCAGTACTTC. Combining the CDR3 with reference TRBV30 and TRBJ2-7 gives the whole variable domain SQTIHQWPATLVQPVGSPLSLECTVEGTSNPNLYWYRQAAGRGLQLLFYSVGIGQISSEVPQNLSASRPQDRQFILSSKKLLLSDSGFYLCAWSGGGAPIVGEQYFGPGTRLTVT.

CDR3: CASSPTGSYEQYF. In nucleotides, the CDR3 is TGTGCCAGCAGCCCTACAGGCTCCTACGAGCAGTACTTC. The chain uses TRBV5-6 and TRBJ2-7; possibly TRBD1 for D (5 bases). This CDR3 is 13 amino acids long. V lost 4 bases to trimming and J lost 0 bases, with 8 bases between them. Germline lookup yields CDR1 SGHDT and CDR2 YYEEEE.

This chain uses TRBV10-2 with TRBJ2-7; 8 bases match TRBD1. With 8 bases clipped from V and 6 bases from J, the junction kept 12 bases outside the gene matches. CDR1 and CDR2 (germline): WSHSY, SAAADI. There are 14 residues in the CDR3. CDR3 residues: CASSGGRGRSEQYF. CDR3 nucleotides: TGCGCCAGCTCTGGGGGCAGGGGGCGTAGCGAGCAGTACTTC.

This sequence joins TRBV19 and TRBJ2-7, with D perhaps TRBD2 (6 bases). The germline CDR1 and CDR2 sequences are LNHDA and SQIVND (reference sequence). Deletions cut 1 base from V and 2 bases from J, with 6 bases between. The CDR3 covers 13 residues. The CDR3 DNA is TGTGCCAGTAGTATAGGCGGGACCTACGAGCAGTACTTC. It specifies CASSIGGTYEQYF.

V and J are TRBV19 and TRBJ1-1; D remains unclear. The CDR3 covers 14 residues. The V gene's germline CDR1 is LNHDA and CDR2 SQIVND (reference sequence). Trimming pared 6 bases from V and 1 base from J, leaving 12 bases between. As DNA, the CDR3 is TGTGCCAGTAGCCCCCGGCAGTCGAACACTGAAGCTTTCTTT. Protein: CASSPRQSNTEAFF.

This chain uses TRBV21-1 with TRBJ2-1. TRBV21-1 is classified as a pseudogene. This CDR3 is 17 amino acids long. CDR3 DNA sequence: TGTGCCAGCAGCTCTCCGGTAGAGGGGAGTTTTGATTATGAGCAGTTCTTC. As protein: CASSSPVEGSFDYEQFF.

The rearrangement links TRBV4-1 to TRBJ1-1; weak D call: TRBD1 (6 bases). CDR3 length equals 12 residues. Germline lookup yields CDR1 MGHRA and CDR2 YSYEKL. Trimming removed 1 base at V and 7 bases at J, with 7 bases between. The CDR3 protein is CASSQATGEAFF. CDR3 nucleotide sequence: TGCGCCAGCAGCCAAGCGACAGGTGAAGCTTTCTTT.

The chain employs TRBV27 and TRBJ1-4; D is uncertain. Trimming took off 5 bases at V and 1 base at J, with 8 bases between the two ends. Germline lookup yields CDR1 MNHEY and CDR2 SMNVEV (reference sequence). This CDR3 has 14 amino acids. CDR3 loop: CASSVGITNEKLFF. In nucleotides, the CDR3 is TGTGCCAGCAGTGTTGGAATAACTAATGAAAAACTGTTTTTT. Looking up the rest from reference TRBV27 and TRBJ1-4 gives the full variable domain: EAQVTQNPRYLITVTGKKLTVTCSQNMNHEYMSWYRQDPGLGLRQIYYSMNVEVTDKGDVPEGYKVSRKEKRNFPLILESPSPNQTSLYFCASSVGITNEKLFFGSGTQLSVL.

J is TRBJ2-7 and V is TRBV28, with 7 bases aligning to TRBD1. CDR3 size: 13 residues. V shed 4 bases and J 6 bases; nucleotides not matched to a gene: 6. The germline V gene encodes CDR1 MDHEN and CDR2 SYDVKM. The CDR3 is CASSSIRQGEQYF. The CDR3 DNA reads TGTGCCAGCAGTTCCATCCGACAGGGCGAGCAGTACTTC. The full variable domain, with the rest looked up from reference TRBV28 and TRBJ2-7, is DVKVTQSSRYLVKRTGEKVFLECVQDMDHENMFWYRQDPGLGLRLIYFSYDVKMKEKGDIPEGYSVSREKKERFSLILESASTNQTSMYLCASSSIRQGEQYFGPGTRLTVT.

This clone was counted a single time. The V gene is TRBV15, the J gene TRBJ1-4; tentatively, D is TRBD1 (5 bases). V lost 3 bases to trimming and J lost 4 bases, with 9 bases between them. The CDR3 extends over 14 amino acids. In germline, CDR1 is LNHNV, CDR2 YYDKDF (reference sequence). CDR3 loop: CATSRPGLNEKLFF. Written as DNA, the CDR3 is TGTGCCACCAGCAGGCCGGGACTTAATGAAAAACTGTTTTTT.

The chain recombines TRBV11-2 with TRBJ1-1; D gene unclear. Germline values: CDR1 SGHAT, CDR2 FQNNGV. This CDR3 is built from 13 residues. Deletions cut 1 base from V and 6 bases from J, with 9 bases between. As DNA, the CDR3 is TGTGCCAGCAGCTTAGTACAAAACCCTGAAGCTTTCTTT. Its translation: CASSLVQNPEAFF.

The CDR3 sequence is CASSIYEQYF. CDR3 bases: TGTGCCAGCAGTATCTACGAGCAGTACTTC. V and J are TRBV6-1 and TRBJ2-7; D not certain. V was shortened by 5 bases and J by 3 bases, with 2 bases between the two germline ends. CDR3 length equals 10 residues. Germline-derived CDR1 and CDR2 are MNHNS and SASEGT.

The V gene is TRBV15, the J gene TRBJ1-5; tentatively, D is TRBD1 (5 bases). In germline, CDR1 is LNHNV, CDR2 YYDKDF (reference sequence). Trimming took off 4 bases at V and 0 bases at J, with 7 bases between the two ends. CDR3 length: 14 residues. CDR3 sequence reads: CATSKDSSNQPQHF. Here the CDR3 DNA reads TGTGCCACCAGCAAAGACAGTAGCAATCAGCCCCAGCATTTT. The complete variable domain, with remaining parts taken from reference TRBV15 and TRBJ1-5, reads DAMVIQNPRYQVTQFGKPVTLSCSQTLNHNVMYWYQQKSSQAPKLLFHYYDKDFNNEADTPDNFQSRRPNTSFCFLDIRSPGLGDTAMYLCATSKDSSNQPQHFGDGTRLSIL.

The CDR3 region is CASSDKPTGDGYYGYTF. In DNA, the CDR3 is TGTGCCAGCAGTGACAAGCCGACAGGGGACGGATACTATGGCTACACCTTC. This chain links TRBV6-4 with TRBJ1-2; 8 bases agree with TRBD1. Germline CDR1 reads MRHNA; CDR2 reads SNTAGT. The CDR3 covers 17 residues. The J segment lost 3 bases and the V segment lost 2 bases, leaving 11 bases of the junction unmatched.